The clone carrying this TCR beta chain has only a few counts. No antigen is known for it. Time point denoted: week 35, safety follow-up. The investigators gave 300 ug of mutant IDH1 20-mer peptide in each vaccine dose, together with topical imiquimod. The sample comes from a study of a mutant IDH1 vaccine in newly diagnosed glioma. As for the study in general: The study started vaccination 4-6 weeks after radiotherapy alone, or with temozolomide cycles. Among treated patients, approximately 62% were male and roughly 40% female, and mean age was about 39 years.

The V and J ends lost 5 bases and 6 bases respectively, with 13 bases between them. The germline CDR1 and CDR2 sequences are SQVTM and ANQGSEA. The CDR3 is 12 residues long. Sequenced by immunoSEQ multiplex PCR; TCRdb stores in-frame clones only, minus some. This table has some 29,000 clones, 60% to 85% appearing once. Study-wide results and caveats: Changes to the top peripheral T cell clonotypes appeared unrelated to pseudoprogression. It was 80% to 95% of patients that developed vaccine-induced immune responses.

The sequencing used PBMCs, collected from a glioma patient whose treatment included an IDH1 peptide vaccine. The clonotype originates from a woman aged 30 to 39 with glioma. Some clones in this sample may be carry-over from other donors' samples. This chain connects TRBV29-1 to TRBJ1-2; no definite D call. The CDR3 nucleotides are TGCAGCGTTTGGTGGGGATTCCATGGCTACACCTTC. Amino acid sequence: CSVWWGFHGYTF.